Reported below is one T cell receptor (beta chain). Other DNA sequences of this sample code for an identical CDR3. V was cut by 1 base and J by 1 base, with 6 bases left in between. The CDR3 runs 14 residues. Looked up from germline, CDR1 is SGHNT and CDR2 is YYREEE (reference sequence). In the original processing: Researchers report that nucleated cell counts were estimated from reference gene primer amplification. Produced via immunoSEQ multiplex PCR; TCRdb's table is partial and in-frame only. V and J calls and clone size come straight from that table; D and trimming were deduced from the DNA. Counted here are 110,000 to 150,000 clones, 80% to 85% occurring once; the ten biggest clones make up approximately 8%. These data come from a study of blood T cell repertoires in COVID-19. Study context: Sources were T cells, B-cell-depleted T cells, or PBMCs; the material itself was cDNA or gDNA.

The V call is TRBV5-4, the J call TRBJ1-3; the D is unclear. The receptor comes from a human donor in a cohort sampled during active COVID-19. The sequencing sample was made of peripheral blood. The CDR3 DNA reads as TGTGCCAGCAGCTTGCGAGGTTCTGGAAACACCATATATTTT. Its translation is CASSLRGSGNTIYF.